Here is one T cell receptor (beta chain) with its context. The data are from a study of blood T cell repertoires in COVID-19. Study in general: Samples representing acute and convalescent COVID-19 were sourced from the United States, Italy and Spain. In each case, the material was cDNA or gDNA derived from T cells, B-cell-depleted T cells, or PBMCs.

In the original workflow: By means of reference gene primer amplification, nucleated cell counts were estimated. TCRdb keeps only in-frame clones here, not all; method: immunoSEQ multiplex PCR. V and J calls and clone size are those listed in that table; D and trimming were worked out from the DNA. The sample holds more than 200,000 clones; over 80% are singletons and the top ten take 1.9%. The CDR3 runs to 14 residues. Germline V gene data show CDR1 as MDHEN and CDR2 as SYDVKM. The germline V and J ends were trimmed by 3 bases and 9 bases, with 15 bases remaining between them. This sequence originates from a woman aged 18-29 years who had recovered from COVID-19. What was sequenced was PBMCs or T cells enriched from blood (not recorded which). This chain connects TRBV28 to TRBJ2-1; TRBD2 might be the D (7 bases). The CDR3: CASSLGGRDTEQFF. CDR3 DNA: TGTGCCAGCAGTTTGGGTGGGAGGGACACTGAGCAGTTCTTC.